A selection of T cell receptor beta chains follows, all from one sample in a study of cytomegalovirus exposure and HLA in healthy donors. Only in-frame clones appear in the TCRdb table, and some are missing; sequencing was by immunoSEQ multiplex PCR. The table records approximately 97,000 clones, approximately 64% of them present only once. What was sequenced was PBMCs. Every receptor here comes from a human donor in good health. Both conserved end residues are part of each CDR3. The order of the fields is J gene, clone size, D gene, V gene, CDR3 DNA, CDR3 protein. D genes are given only for firm matches. Not every row has a clone size; where given, it reads once, few, many or a size class.

J: TRBJ2-1; size: .; D: .; V: TRBV5-1; DNA: TGCGCCAGCAGCCTCACTAGCTGGAACAATGAGCAGTTCTTC; CDR3: CASSLTSWNNEQFF
J: TRBJ2-6; size: .; D: .; V: TRBV2; DNA: TGTGCCAGCAGTGTACAGGGTACTGGGGCCAACGTCCTGACTTTC; CDR3: CASSVQGTGANVLTF
J: TRBJ2-1; size: .; D: TRBD2; V: TRBV19; DNA: TGTGCCAGTAGTACCTTAGCGGGGTACAATGAGCAGTTCTTC; CDR3: CASSTLAGYNEQFF
J: TRBJ2-7; size: few; D: .; V: TRBV27; DNA: TGTGCCAGCCGACCTCCTAGAACCCTCGGCGAGCAGTACTTC; CDR3: CASRPPRTLGEQYF
J: TRBJ1-1; size: .; D: TRBD1; V: TRBV4-1; DNA: TGCGCCAGCAGCTTCCGTACAGGGGGTCGGATGAACACTGAAGCTTTCTTT; CDR3: CASSFRTGGRMNTEAFF
J: TRBJ2-2; size: .; D: .; V: TRBV7-9; DNA: TGTGCCAGCAGCTGTCCCGCTCGGGTAAGGTCCGGGGAGCTGTTTTTT; CDR3: CASSCPARVRSGELFF
J: TRBJ2-7; size: .; D: TRBD2; V: TRBV5-4; DNA: TGTGCCAGCAGCTTGCGTCTAGCGGGAGATCTTGACTTC; CDR3: CASSLRLAGDLDF
J: TRBJ2-3; size: few; D: TRBD2; V: TRBV10-3; DNA: TGTGCCATCAGGGAACTAGCGGAAGGAGATACGCAGTATTTT; CDR3: CAIRELAEGDTQYF
J: TRBJ2-5; size: .; D: TRBD1; V: TRBV5-6; DNA: TGTGCCAGCAGCCGGGACAGGGAAGAGACCCAGTACTTC; CDR3: CASSRDREETQYF
J: TRBJ1-1; size: .; D: TRBD1; V: TRBV10-3; DNA: TGTGCCATCAATGAAGGGGGCATGAACACTGAAGCTTTCTTT; CDR3: CAINEGGMNTEAFF
J: TRBJ2-1; size: once; D: .; V: TRBV7-3; DNA: TGTGCCAGCAGCTTACAGGGTTCCTACAATGAGCAGTTCTTC; CDR3: CASSLQGSYNEQFF
J: TRBJ2-7; size: .; D: .; V: TRBV30; DNA: TGTGCCTGGAGTGTGTCACAGCCCAACGAGCAGTACTTC; CDR3: CAWSVSQPNEQYF
J: TRBJ1-4; size: .; D: .; V: TRBV18; DNA: TGTGCCAGCTCACCACCGGGACAACGTAATGAAAAACTGTTTTTT; CDR3: CASSPPGQRNEKLFF
J: TRBJ2-5; size: .; D: TRBD1; V: TRBV5-1; DNA: TGCGCCAGCAGCTGGGGGACAGGGCAAGAGACCCAGTACTTC; CDR3: CASSWGTGQETQYF
J: TRBJ2-7; size: few; D: .; V: TRBV6-5; DNA: TGTGCCAGCAGTTACAACCGGGAGCAGTACTTC; CDR3: CASSYNREQYF
J: TRBJ1-5; size: .; D: .; V: TRBV27; DNA: TGTGCCAGCAGTTTACTCGGGGGTAATCAGCCCCAGCATTTT; CDR3: CASSLLGGNQPQHF
J: TRBJ2-1; size: .; D: TRBD1; V: TRBV18; DNA: TGTGCCAGCTCACCGGGACAGGGCAATGAGCAGTTCTTC; CDR3: CASSPGQGNEQFF
J: TRBJ2-7; size: .; D: TRBD2; V: TRBV4-1; DNA: TGCGCCAGCAGCAGACTGACTAGCGGGACTTACGAGCAGTACTTC; CDR3: CASSRLTSGTYEQYF
J: TRBJ1-5; size: .; D: TRBD1; V: TRBV28; DNA: TGTGCCAGCAGACCCGACAGGGGAGTTCGCAATCAGCCCCAGCATTTT; CDR3: CASRPDRGVRNQPQHF
J: TRBJ2-1; size: .; D: .; V: TRBV19; DNA: TGTGCCAGTAGCCCTCGGGGTGACTCCTACAATGAGCAGTTCTTC; CDR3: CASSPRGDSYNEQFF
J: TRBJ2-3; size: .; D: TRBD2; V: TRBV6-5; DNA: TGTGCCAGCAGTTCTCCGACTAGCGGGAGTAGGAATACGCAGTATTTT; CDR3: CASSSPTSGSRNTQYF
J: TRBJ2-5; size: few; D: TRBD1; V: TRBV28; DNA: TGTGCCAGCAGTTTATACGGCAGGGGGTCAGAGACCCAGTACTTC; CDR3: CASSLYGRGSETQYF
J: TRBJ1-1; size: few; D: .; V: TRBV27; DNA: TGTGCCAGCAGTCCGTCCCCGAGACAGGCCTATATGAACACTGAAGCTTTCTTT; CDR3: CASSPSPRQAYMNTEAFF
J: TRBJ1-2; size: few; D: .; V: TRBV29-1; DNA: TGCAGCGTTGATAGGGCGTCGGGTGACAGAGACCCCGCTGGCTACACCTTC; CDR3: CSVDRASGDRDPAGYTF
J: TRBJ2-5; size: .; D: TRBD1; V: TRBV11-2; DNA: TGTGCCAGCAGCTTATCAGGGGGCCAAGAGACCCAGTACTTC; CDR3: CASSLSGGQETQYF
J: TRBJ1-1; size: .; D: .; V: TRBV5-6; DNA: TGTGCCAGCAGCTTAGGGGGGGGGCCGGACACTGAAGCTTTCTTT; CDR3: CASSLGGGPDTEAFF
J: TRBJ2-7; size: .; D: .; V: TRBV5-6; DNA: TGTGCCAGCAGCTTGGGTACAAACGAGCAGTACTTC; CDR3: CASSLGTNEQYF
J: TRBJ2-3; size: .; D: .; V: TRBV18; DNA: TGTGCCAGCTCAGACCCACTAGCCACAATCACAGATACGCAGTATTTT; CDR3: CASSDPLATITDTQYF
J: TRBJ2-3; size: .; D: TRBD1; V: TRBV2; DNA: TGTGCCAGCAAGGTTGACAGGGGTGGAGATACGCAGTATTTT; CDR3: CASKVDRGGDTQYF
J: TRBJ1-1; size: .; D: .; V: TRBV19; DNA: TGTGCCAGTAGTCCCCGACGGAGTGAAGCTTTCTTT; CDR3: CASSPRRSEAFF
J: TRBJ2-1; size: .; D: TRBD2; V: TRBV4-1; DNA: TGCGCCAGCAGCCAAGTCCTAGCGGGGGGAGGGTACAATGAGCAGTTCTTC; CDR3: CASSQVLAGGGYNEQFF
J: TRBJ2-2; size: .; D: .; V: TRBV19; DNA: TGTGCCAGTAGTATTTCTCCAGCCGGGGAGCTGTTTTTT; CDR3: CASSISPAGELFF
J: TRBJ2-6; size: .; D: .; V: TRBV19; DNA: TGTGCCAGCCTTCTGCCGTCAGGCAACGTCCTGACTTTC; CDR3: CASLLPSGNVLTF
J: TRBJ2-1; size: .; D: TRBD1; V: TRBV7-9; DNA: TGTGCCAGCAGCGGACAGGTCCCGAATGAGCAGTTCTTC; CDR3: CASSGQVPNEQFF
J: TRBJ2-1; size: once; D: TRBD2; V: TRBV7-8; DNA: TGTGCCAGTAAGGGACTAGCGAATGAGCAGTTCTTC; CDR3: CASKGLANEQFF
J: TRBJ1-2; size: .; D: .; V: TRBV29-1; DNA: TGCAGCGCCGGAGGAGGCGTCGGCTACACCTTC; CDR3: CSAGGGVGYTF
J: TRBJ1-2; size: .; D: .; V: TRBV28; DNA: TGTGCCAGCAGCACAAGACCGGGGGGTAACTATGGCTACACCTTC; CDR3: CASSTRPGGNYGYTF
J: TRBJ2-7; size: few; D: TRBD1; V: TRBV7-8; DNA: TGTGCCAGCAGTCGACTTGGGGACAGCGCAAACTACGAGCAGTACTTC; CDR3: CASSRLGDSANYEQYF
J: TRBJ2-7; size: .; D: TRBD2; V: TRBV4-1; DNA: TGCGCCAGCAGCCAAGACGCGGGAGGCGCCTACGAGCAGTACTTC; CDR3: CASSQDAGGAYEQYF
J: TRBJ1-1; size: .; D: .; V: TRBV19; DNA: TGTGCCAGTAGTACAGGGCTGGGAAACACTGAAGCTTTCTTT; CDR3: CASSTGLGNTEAFF
J: TRBJ2-5; size: .; D: .; V: TRBV5-4; DNA: TGTGCCAGCAGCCCCGGACAGTACCAAGAGACCCAGTACTTC; CDR3: CASSPGQYQETQYF
J: TRBJ2-1; size: .; D: .; V: TRBV4-1; DNA: TGCGCCAGCAGCCAGTCCAGTCGGAGGGAATCCTACAATGAGCAGTTCTTC; CDR3: CASSQSSRRESYNEQFF
J: TRBJ2-2; size: .; D: TRBD2; V: TRBV4-2; DNA: TGTGCCAGCAGCCCTACTTCGACTAGCGGGAGATCGGCCGGGGAGCTGTTTTTT; CDR3: CASSPTSTSGRSAGELFF
J: TRBJ2-5; size: .; D: TRBD2; V: TRBV27; DNA: TGTGCCAGCAGTTCTGCCTTAGCGGGAGAAGAGACCCAGTACTTC; CDR3: CASSSALAGEETQYF
J: TRBJ2-7; size: .; D: .; V: TRBV2; DNA: TGTGCCAGCCAGACAGGATTTCTTTGGGACGAGCAGTACTTC; CDR3: CASQTGFLWDEQYF
J: TRBJ1-6; size: .; D: TRBD1; V: TRBV30; DNA: TGTGCCTGGAGCCTTAACAGGGGGGATTCACCCCTCCACTTT; CDR3: CAWSLNRGDSPLHF
J: TRBJ2-1; size: .; D: .; V: TRBV28; DNA: TGTGCCAGCAGCCCGCAGGGCGGACCCGGGAATGAGCAGTTCTTC; CDR3: CASSPQGGPGNEQFF
J: TRBJ2-5; size: .; D: .; V: TRBV4-1; DNA: TGCGCCAGCAGCCAAGAAGGACTTCAGACGTACCAAGAGACCCAGTACTTC; CDR3: CASSQEGLQTYQETQYF
J: TRBJ2-3; size: few; D: TRBD2; V: TRBV5-4; DNA: TGTGCCAGCAGCCGGGGGGGGAATGACAATACGCAGTATTTT; CDR3: CASSRGGNDNTQYF
J: TRBJ1-5; size: .; D: .; V: TRBV19; DNA: TGTGCCAGTAGTATAGTCCCCGGCAGGACAAACAATCAGCCCCAGCATTTT; CDR3: CASSIVPGRTNNQPQHF
J: TRBJ1-2; size: .; D: .; V: TRBV27; DNA: TGTGCCAGCAGTTCCTACTATGGCTACACCTTC; CDR3: CASSSYYGYTF
J: TRBJ2-2; size: .; D: TRBD2; V: TRBV5-6; DNA: TGTGCCAGCAGCTTGACTAGCGGGAGGCCCTACACCGGGGAGCTGTTTTTT; CDR3: CASSLTSGRPYTGELFF
J: TRBJ2-2; size: .; D: TRBD2; V: TRBV19; DNA: TGTGCCAGTAGTATACAGACTAGCGGGGGTTATCGGGCCGGGGAGCTGTTTTTT; CDR3: CASSIQTSGGYRAGELFF